Following are 28 T cell receptor beta chains from one sample sequenced in a study of blood T cell repertoires in COVID-19. Sequencing was performed with immunoSEQ multiplex PCR; in TCRdb, only in-frame clones are kept and a portion is missing. The sample lists around 170,000 clones; about 89% were seen once. Sample: peripheral blood. The receptor set was obtained from a man aged 18 to 30 who had recovered from COVID-19.

The V gene is TRBV20-1, the J gene TRBJ1-1; D may be TRBD1 (6 bases). V lost 3 bases, J lost 3 bases, and 17 bases lay in between. The CDR3 is made up of 15 amino acids. The germline V gene encodes CDR1 DFQATT and CDR2 SNEGSKA (reference sequence). The CDR3 coding sequence is TGCAGTGCTAGTGAAACAGGGAGCGGGGACACTGAAGCTTTCTTT. Protein sequence: CSASETGSGDTEAFF.

CDR3 amino acids: CASSLPTAGAPDTQYF. The CDR3 nucleotides read TGCGCCAGCAGCCTCCCCACGGCAGGGGCGCCAGATACGCAGTATTTT. This rearrangement joins TRBV5-1 to TRBJ2-3; weak D call: TRBD1 (6 bases). The V end lost 4 bases, the J end lost 4 bases, and 19 bases lay between the germline ends. Germline values: CDR1 SGHRS, CDR2 YFSETQ. The CDR3 has 16 amino acids.

V is TRBV3-1 (or the pseudogene TRBV3-2) and J is TRBJ1-4; 8 nucleotides align to TRBD1. Unmatched junction bases numbered 5, after V lost 5 bases and J lost 12 bases. The CDR3 is 12 amino acids. In germline, CDR1 is LGHDT, CDR2 YNNKEL (reference sequence). CDR3 sequence reads: CASSRDRGELFF. The CDR3 bases are TGTGCCAGCAGCAGAGACAGGGGAGAACTGTTTTTT.

This clone was seen many times. The chain couples TRBV7-8 to TRBJ2-7; weak D call: TRBD2 (5 bases). Germline V gene lookup returns CDR1 SGHVS and CDR2 FQNEAQ. The V end was cut by 1 base, the J end by 5 bases, with 18 bases between. The CDR3 length is 16 residues. This CDR3 is CASSLGFGLALNEQYF. The CDR3 DNA sequence: TGTGCCAGCAGCTTAGGGTTCGGTCTAGCTCTCAACGAGCAGTACTTC.

The chain recombines TRBV3-1 (or the pseudogene TRBV3-2) with TRBJ2-1; 10 positions match TRBD2. Germline V gene data show CDR1 as LGHDT and CDR2 as YNNKEL (reference sequence). Trimming removed 3 bases from V and 7 bases from J; junction bases left unmatched: 9. The CDR3 has 16 residues. The CDR3 here is CASSHAVTSGTNEQFF. The CDR3 region has the DNA TGTGCCAGCAGCCACGCGGTTACTAGCGGGACGAATGAGCAGTTCTTC.

V gene TRBV11-2 combines with J gene TRBJ2-5, with 9 nucleotides matching TRBD2. The V gene end was trimmed by 6 bases and the J gene end by 9 bases; junction bases not matched to a gene: 14. Germline CDR1 is SGHAT and CDR2 is FQNNGV. This CDR3 is built from 15 residues. CDR3 in DNA: TGTGCCAGCAGTCCTCAGACTAGCGGCCCCAGGGCCCAGTACTTC. Protein product: CASSPQTSGPRAQYF.

The V gene is TRBV19, the J gene TRBJ2-5, with TRBD1 matching over 9 bases. The CDR3 sequence is 13 residues long. J lost 4 bases, V lost 9 bases, and 6 bases had no gene match. Germline-derived CDR1 and CDR2 are LNHDA and SQIVND (reference sequence). The CDR3: CASHGTGRETQYF. The CDR3 nucleotides are TGTGCCAGCCACGGGACAGGGAGAGAGACCCAGTACTTC.

In its sample, this clone was seen once. A read error may produce the germline difference seen at one junction end. V gene TRBV7-7 combines with J gene TRBJ2-1; 9 bases line up with TRBD1. The CDR3 runs 16 residues. Germline CDR1 and CDR2: SSHAT and FNYEAQ (reference sequence). CDR3 bases: TGTGCTAGCAGTAAGGACGGGACAGGGTATTTCAATGAGCAGTTCTTC. Its protein is CASSKDGTGYFNEQFF. Drawing the rest from reference TRBV7-7 and TRBJ2-1, the complete variable domain is GAGVSQSPRYKVTKRGQDVTLRCDPISSHATLYWYQQALGQGPEFLTYFNYEAQPDKSGLPSDRFSAERPEGSISTLTIQRTEQRDSAMYRCASSKDGTGYFNEQFFGPGTRLTVL.

Turning to this clone: A junction boundary mismatches the germline segment, possibly from a read error. The chain carries TRBV7-7 and TRBJ1-1, with 7 bases matching TRBD1. The CDR3 is 13 residues long. The V gene's germline CDR1 is SSHAT and CDR2 FNYEAQ (reference sequence). For the CDR3, the DNA is TGTGCTAGCAGCTTGGACAGGTTGGCTGAAGCTTTCTTT. Protein product: CASSLDRLAEAFF. The whole variable domain, remainder taken from reference TRBV7-7 and TRBJ1-1, is GAGVSQSPRYKVTKRGQDVTLRCDPISSHATLYWYQQALGQGPEFLTYFNYEAQPDKSGLPSDRFSAERPEGSISTLTIQRTEQRDSAMYRCASSLDRLAEAFFGQGTRLTVV.

The rearrangement links TRBV19 to TRBJ2-3; D may be TRBD1 (5 bases). The ends were cut back, 6 bases at V and 2 bases at J, with 15 bases in the middle. Germline CDR1 is LNHDA and CDR2 is SQIVND (reference sequence). CDR3 size: 15 residues. The CDR3 loop is CASSRTSPATDTQYF. DNA of the CDR3: TGTGCCAGTAGCCGGACATCCCCAGCCACAGATACGCAGTATTTT.

The J gene is TRBJ1-2, the V gene TRBV5-5; tentative D call: TRBD1 (5 bases). This CDR3 has 12 residues. Germline CDR1 reads SGHKS; CDR2 reads YYEKEE (reference sequence). The ends were cut back, 4 bases at V and 1 base at J, with 5 bases in the middle. The CDR3: CASSRGNYGYTF. The CDR3 DNA is TGTGCCAGCAGCAGGGGTAACTATGGCTACACCTTC. Full variable domain (outside the CDR3, taken from reference TRBV5-5 and TRBJ1-2): DAGVTQSPTHLIKTRGQQVTLRCSPISGHKSVSWYQQVLGQGPQFIFQYYEKEERGRGNFPDRFSARQFPNYSSELNVNALLLGDSALYLCASSRGNYGYTFGSGTRLTVV.

The rearrangement joins TRBV5-4 to TRBJ2-3; D may be TRBD2 (5 bases). V shed 4 bases and J shed 0 bases, with 15 bases lying between them. The CDR3 spans 16 residues. Germline CDR1 is SGHNT and CDR2 is YYREEE (reference sequence). CDR3: CASSPLLGSSTDTQYF. The CDR3 bases are TGTGCCAGCAGCCCCCTACTAGGATCTAGCACAGATACGCAGTATTTT.

The gene calls are TRBV10-3 and TRBJ2-5; 8 bases match TRBD1. The CDR3 loop spans 14 amino acids. V was clipped by 6 bases and J by 4 bases; unmatched bases: 7. CDR1 and CDR2 from the germline V gene are ENHRY and SYGVKD. This CDR3 reads CAIRRGQGGETQYF. In DNA, the CDR3 is TGTGCCATCAGGAGAGGACAGGGAGGAGAGACCCAGTACTTC.

The chain has TRBV3-1 (or the pseudogene TRBV3-2) and TRBJ2-7, with 8 bases fitting TRBD1. With V trimmed by 1 base and J by 3 bases, 2 bases remained unmatched. Per germline, CDR1 LGHDT and CDR2 YNNKEL (reference sequence). The CDR3 is made up of 14 amino acids. The CDR3 DNA is TGTGCCAGCAGCCAAGGGACAGGGAACTACGAGCAGTACTTC. This sequence encodes CASSQGTGNYEQYF.

This chain joins TRBV3-1 (or the pseudogene TRBV3-2) and TRBJ2-7, with a tentative D call TRBD2 (5 bases). This CDR3 has 15 amino acids. Trimming pared 1 base from V and 5 bases from J, leaving 15 bases between. Germline values: CDR1 LGHDT, CDR2 YNNKEL (reference sequence). The CDR3 is CASSQAHGAENEQYF. The DNA for the CDR3 is TGTGCCAGCAGCCAAGCCCATGGAGCGGAGAACGAGCAGTACTTC.

The chain uses TRBV7-2 and TRBJ2-1, with TRBD2 identical over 14 bases. Germline-derived CDR1 and CDR2 are SGHTA and FQGNSA. The CDR3 totals 18 residues. V lost 6 bases and J lost 8; bases outside the gene matches: 15. Here the CDR3 DNA reads TGTGCCAGCAGACCGGGACTAGCGGGAGATTTTCGTATGGATGAGCAGTTCTTC. Translating gives CASRPGLAGDFRMDEQFF.

The chain couples TRBV6-6 to TRBJ2-1; 7 nucleotides agree with TRBD2. The CDR3 length is 15 residues. CDR1 and CDR2 (germline): MNHNY, SVGAGI (reference sequence). The trim removed 5 bases at V and 8 bases at J, leaving 12 bases unmatched. The CDR3 nucleotides read TGTGCCAGCAGTCCGGCTAGCGGACCCGGCTATGAGCAGTTCTTC. As protein: CASSPASGPGYEQFF.

The V and J genes are TRBV3-1 (or the pseudogene TRBV3-2) and TRBJ2-6; 7 nucleotides align to TRBD1. This CDR3 spans 23 amino acids. CDR1 is LGHDT, CDR2 YNNKEL, per germline (reference sequence). The junction had 24 bases not matched to a gene; V was cut back by 4 bases and J by 0 bases. Here the CDR3 reads CASSRARDSRTSLSLSGANVLTF. DNA of the CDR3: TGTGCCAGCAGCCGAGCCAGGGACAGCCGGACTTCTCTCTCTCTCTCTGGGGCCAACGTCCTGACTTTC.

The V call is TRBV6-2 or TRBV6-3, the J call TRBJ2-6, with TRBD1 matching over 8 bases. This CDR3 is 20 amino acids long. Germline assignment: CDR1 MNHEY and CDR2 SVGEGT. V lost 0 bases to trimming and J lost 0 bases; unmatched junction nucleotides: 10. CDR3 in amino acids: CASSYSGDRLDASGANVLTF. In nucleotides, the CDR3 is TGTGCCAGCAGTTACTCAGGGGACAGGCTCGATGCCTCTGGGGCCAACGTCCTGACTTTC.

The chain employs TRBV5-6 and TRBJ1-5; 7 positions match TRBD1. J was trimmed by 3 bases and V by 0 bases; bases with no gene match: 3. The CDR3 extends over 15 amino acids. The germline gives CDR1 SGHDT, CDR2 YYEEEE. CDR3 DNA: TGTGCCAGCAGCTTGGGAGGGACAGCCAATCAGCCCCAGCATTTT. Residues: CASSLGGTANQPQHF.

The chain links TRBV29-1 to TRBJ1-2; D remains unclear. This CDR3 has 12 amino acids. The germline V gene encodes CDR1 SQVTM and CDR2 ANQGSEA. V was pared by 4 bases and J by 5 bases, with 11 bases between. DNA of the CDR3: TGCAGCGTTGGGGCGGGGAATTATGGCTACACCTTC. This translates into CSVGAGNYGYTF.

This sequence joins TRBV7-2 and TRBJ1-5; a possible D gene is TRBD1 (6 bases). Trimming pared 2 bases from V and 5 bases from J, leaving 10 bases between. Germline V lookup: CDR1 SGHTA, CDR2 FQGNSA. The CDR3 has 14 amino acids. This chain's CDR3 is CASSLNRVDQPQHF. The CDR3 DNA reads as TGTGCCAGCAGCTTAAACAGGGTAGATCAGCCCCAGCATTTT.

The rearrangement links TRBV24-1 to TRBJ2-3; D gene ambiguous. CDR3 length: 14 amino acids. CDR1 and CDR2 (germline): KGHDR, SFDVKD. Trimming stripped 4 bases from V and 2 bases from J, with 9 bases between. CDR3 DNA sequence: TGTGCCACCAGTGACAGGATTATCACAGATACGCAGTATTTT. Translated: CATSDRIITDTQYF.

V is TRBV7-8 and J is TRBJ2-3, with TRBD1 matching 7 bases. The CDR3 is 18 residues long. Germline V gene data show CDR1 as SGHVS and CDR2 as FQNEAQ. The junction had 18 bases not matched to a gene; V was cut back by 5 bases and J by 4 bases. As DNA, the CDR3 is TGTGCCAGCAGCCCAGAGGATTTGGACAGGTTTATCCCAGATACGCAGTATTTT. This sequence encodes CASSPEDLDRFIPDTQYF.

The gene calls are TRBV9 and TRBJ2-1, with 8 bases that match TRBD2. Germline V lookup: CDR1 SGDLS, CDR2 YYNGEE. The CDR3 length is 15 residues. V lost 2 bases and J lost 7; bases outside the gene matches: 8. The CDR3 region has the DNA TGTGCCAGCAGCGTCTCGGGAGGGGCGGGGAATGAGCAGTTCTTC. This encodes CASSVSGGAGNEQFF.

V is TRBV6-5 and J is TRBJ2-1; 8 bases align to TRBD1. The V segment lost 2 bases and the J segment 8 bases; nucleotides outside the gene matches: 8. The CDR3 sequence is 15 residues long. Germline CDR1 MNHEY, CDR2 SVGAGI. CDR3 DNA: TGTGCCAGCAGTTACGGACAGGGTATGGACTATGAGCAGTTCTTC. Translated: CASSYGQGMDYEQFF.

The chain links TRBV19 to TRBJ2-1, with 16 bases that match TRBD2. There are 21 residues in the CDR3. Looked up from germline, CDR1 is LNHDA and CDR2 is SQIVND (reference sequence). The V segment lost 5 bases and the J segment 0 bases; nucleotides outside the gene matches: 13. This CDR3 is CASSPRPGLAGGVSSYNEQFF. CDR3 nucleotides: TGTGCCAGTAGTCCGCGCCCGGGACTAGCGGGAGGGGTTAGCTCCTACAATGAGCAGTTCTTC.

The V call is TRBV7-9, the J call TRBJ2-1; D may be TRBD1 (6 bases). V gave up 7 bases and J gave up 12 bases, with 19 bases separating them. Germline V CDR1 and CDR2: SEHNR, FQNEAQ (reference sequence). This CDR3 comprises 13 residues. The CDR3 region has the DNA TGTGCCAGCACCACTACTACAGGGAATTGGCAGTTCTTC. This translates into CASTTTTGNWQFF.